This T cell receptor beta chain was found in a study of patients and donors after allogeneic stem cell transplantation. This clonotype is judged medium-sized. A read error may account for a junction end that differs from germline. Germline V gene data show CDR1 as SSHAT and CDR2 as FNYEAQ (reference sequence). There are 18 residues in the CDR3. One entry per CDR3 protein results from TCRdb running MiXCR on the RT-PCR reads. This table holds hundreds of distinct CDR3 sequences, around 1.2% found once. Material for sequencing was blood, either unsorted or a sorted T cell fraction (not recorded which). V is TRBV7-7 and J is TRBJ2-1, with 10 bases identical to TRBD2. The receptor comes from a human donor who was either an allogeneic HSCT recipient or a stem cell or donor lymphocyte infusion donor (not recorded which). It is not recorded whose cells these are; they may come from a transplant donor. The CDR3 DNA sequence: TGTGCTAGCAGCCCTATAACTAGCGGGGCGAACTCCTACAATGAGCAGTTCTTC. Protein: CASSPITSGANSYNEQFF.